This T cell receptor (beta chain) was found in a study of T-cell memory formation after mild COVID-19. Study in general: TCR clusters largely stayed donor specific.

Findings of the study overall: SARS-CoV-2 specificity of second-wave clones peaking day 37 was unconfirmed. Later expanders leaned toward CD4+, whereas clones contracting from day 15 to 85 were balanced CD4/CD8.

The CDR3 has 14 residues. Germline V gene lookup returns CDR1 LGHDT and CDR2 YNNKEL (reference sequence). TCRdb processed the 5' RACE reads anew with MiXCR; each CDR3 protein has one entry. This table holds 580,000 or so distinct CDR3 sequences, 17% found once. Notes on this clonotype: What it binds is not known. Mismatch with germline at one junction end may stem from a read error.

This chain links TRBV3-1 with TRBJ1-3; no clear D gene. The TCR originated in an adult woman who had mild COVID-19 (a few samples of this study predate the infection). Cell type and time point are not known. Source material: PBMCs or a T cell subset sorted from them (not recorded which). As DNA, the CDR3 is TGTGCCGGCAGCCCTCGGGAGGCCGGAAACACCATATATTTT. Protein product: CAGSPREAGNTIYF.